This TCR beta chain was recovered during a study of blood T cell repertoires in COVID-19. On the study more broadly: The study drew acute and convalescent COVID-19 samples from the United States, Italy and Spain. T cells, B-cell-depleted T cells, or PBMCs supplied cDNA or gDNA.

The data were produced by immunoSEQ multiplex PCR, yet TCRdb's version contains in-frame clones alone and is incomplete. This table has fewer than 30,000 clones, 80% to 90% appearing once. This clone was seen a single time. Germline V CDR1 and CDR2: LNHDA, SQIVND (reference sequence). This CDR3 contains 16 residues. Trimming took 6 bases from V and 7 from J; bases not matched to a gene: 12. Sequenced material: peripheral blood. V and J are TRBV19 and TRBJ2-2; 9 bases fit TRBD1. This TCR came from a woman over 75 with COVID-19, enrolled during active disease. CDR3 in DNA: TGTGCCAGTAGGGTTCCGGACAGGGGTTCGCACGGGGAGCTGTTTTTT. This sequence encodes CASRVPDRGSHGELFF.